These T cell receptor beta chains were read from a single sample in a study of cytomegalovirus exposure and HLA in healthy donors. TCRdb's table, derived via immunoSEQ multiplex PCR, lists solely in-frame clones and lacks some. The sample shows tens of thousands of clones, around 53% of them seen only once. The specimen sequenced was PBMCs. The receptors stem from a woman aged 40 to 49 in good health and CMV-seropositive. CDR3s include the opening cysteine and the closing phenylalanine or tryptophan. The D gene is left open where the match is weak. Clone size is stated in some rows and not others, as once, few, many or a class when expanded.

abundance: NA; v_gene: TRBV7-9; d_gene: TRBD2; j_gene: TRBJ2-2; CDR3aa: CASSSPFSGGGAIAGELFF; CDR3nt: TGTGCCAGCAGCTCCCCTTTTTCCGGCGGGGGGGCGATCGCCGGGGAGCTGTTTTTT
abundance: NA; v_gene: TRBV2; d_gene: NA; j_gene: TRBJ1-1; CDR3aa: CASILNTEAFF; CDR3nt: TGTGCCAGCATCTTAAACACTGAAGCTTTCTTT
abundance: few; v_gene: TRBV2; d_gene: TRBD1; j_gene: TRBJ1-1; CDR3aa: CASSDPATGGGGSGEAFF; CDR3nt: TGTGCCAGCAGTGATCCCGCGACAGGGGGTGGGGGAAGTGGTGAAGCTTTCTTT
abundance: few; v_gene: TRBV5-1; d_gene: TRBD1; j_gene: TRBJ1-6; CDR3aa: CASCAQTGGNSPLHF; CDR3nt: TGCGCCAGCTGCGCGCAGACAGGGGGTAATTCACCCCTCCACTTT
abundance: NA; v_gene: TRBV2; d_gene: TRBD1; j_gene: TRBJ2-7; CDR3aa: CASSKDRGGHEQYF; CDR3nt: TGTGCCAGCAGTAAGGACAGGGGAGGACACGAGCAGTACTTC
abundance: NA; v_gene: TRBV15; d_gene: NA; j_gene: TRBJ1-2; CDR3aa: CATSRDRAGHGYTF; CDR3nt: TGTGCCACCAGCAGAGATCGGGCAGGGCATGGCTACACCTTC
abundance: NA; v_gene: TRBV10-1; d_gene: NA; j_gene: TRBJ2-7; CDR3aa: CASSERGAYEQYF; CDR3nt: TGCGCCAGCAGTGAGAGGGGCGCCTACGAGCAGTACTTC
abundance: NA; v_gene: TRBV5-1; d_gene: NA; j_gene: TRBJ1-1; CDR3aa: CASSLAARGTNTEAFF; CDR3nt: TGCGCCAGCAGCTTGGCCGCTCGGGGAACAAACACTGAAGCTTTCTTT
abundance: NA; v_gene: TRBV10-3; d_gene: NA; j_gene: TRBJ1-5; CDR3aa: CAIASQGNQPQHF; CDR3nt: TGTGCCATCGCTAGTCAGGGAAATCAGCCCCAGCATTTT
abundance: NA; v_gene: TRBV6-1; d_gene: NA; j_gene: TRBJ1-6; CDR3aa: CASSERGNSSPLHF; CDR3nt: TGTGCCAGCAGTGAAAGGGGTAATAGTTCACCCCTCCACTTT
abundance: NA; v_gene: TRBV5-1; d_gene: TRBD1; j_gene: TRBJ1-1; CDR3aa: CASSLEGGATEAFF; CDR3nt: TGCGCCAGCAGCTTGGAAGGGGGCGCGACTGAAGCTTTCTTT
abundance: NA; v_gene: TRBV25-1; d_gene: TRBD1; j_gene: TRBJ1-2; CDR3aa: CASSDPGQGVGGYTF; CDR3nt: TGTGCCAGCAGTGACCCGGGACAGGGAGTAGGAGGCTACACCTTC
abundance: NA; v_gene: TRBV7-2; d_gene: TRBD2; j_gene: TRBJ2-7; CDR3aa: CASSAQLASYEQYF; CDR3nt: TGTGCCAGCAGCGCACAACTAGCGTCGTACGAGCAGTACTTC
abundance: few; v_gene: TRBV30; d_gene: NA; j_gene: TRBJ1-2; CDR3aa: CAWMTRGNGYTF; CDR3nt: TGTGCCTGGATGACCCGGGGGAATGGCTACACCTTC
abundance: NA; v_gene: TRBV15; d_gene: NA; j_gene: TRBJ1-4; CDR3aa: CATSRSVASGEKLFF; CDR3nt: TGTGCCACCAGCAGATCCGTGGCAAGCGGTGAAAAACTGTTTTTT
abundance: few; v_gene: TRBV6-1; d_gene: NA; j_gene: TRBJ2-5; CDR3aa: CASSEGADFQETQYF; CDR3nt: TGTGCCAGCAGTGAAGGGGCGGACTTCCAAGAGACCCAGTACTTC
abundance: NA; v_gene: TRBV6-4; d_gene: NA; j_gene: TRBJ1-3; CDR3aa: CASRETVPSGNTIYF; CDR3nt: TGTGCCAGCAGGGAGACAGTCCCCTCTGGAAACACCATATATTTT
abundance: NA; v_gene: TRBV13; d_gene: NA; j_gene: TRBJ1-5; CDR3aa: CASSQGGRGFNQPQHF; CDR3nt: TGTGCCAGCAGCCAAGGAGGCAGGGGATTCAATCAGCCCCAGCATTTT
abundance: NA; v_gene: TRBV2; d_gene: NA; j_gene: TRBJ1-2; CDR3aa: CASSEIGDWGYTF; CDR3nt: TGTGCCAGCAGTGAAATAGGGGACTGGGGCTACACCTTC
abundance: once; v_gene: TRBV11-1; d_gene: NA; j_gene: TRBJ2-2; CDR3aa: CASSPRLSNTGELFF; CDR3nt: TGTGCCAGCAGCCCAAGACTGTCGAACACCGGGGAGCTGTTTTTT
abundance: NA; v_gene: TRBV15; d_gene: NA; j_gene: TRBJ2-5; CDR3aa: CATSRDLGAETQYF; CDR3nt: TGTGCCACCAGCAGAGATCTAGGGGCAGAGACCCAGTACTTC
abundance: medium-sized; v_gene: TRBV6-4; d_gene: NA; j_gene: TRBJ2-1; CDR3aa: CASSGDRYNEQFF; CDR3nt: TGTGCCAGCAGTGGCGACAGGTACAATGAGCAGTTCTTC
abundance: NA; v_gene: TRBV7-9; d_gene: NA; j_gene: TRBJ1-2; CDR3aa: CASTLAGKGGYTF; CDR3nt: TGTGCCAGCACCCTGGCAGGGAAGGGGGGCTACACCTTC
abundance: NA; v_gene: TRBV30; d_gene: TRBD1; j_gene: TRBJ1-1; CDR3aa: CAWRRIGTGQGLTEAFF; CDR3nt: TGTGCCTGGAGAAGAATAGGTACGGGACAGGGTCTGACTGAAGCTTTCTTT
abundance: NA; v_gene: TRBV10-3; d_gene: NA; j_gene: TRBJ1-1; CDR3aa: CAISEKQTNTEAFF; CDR3nt: TGTGCCATCAGTGAGAAACAGACGAACACTGAAGCTTTCTTT
abundance: NA; v_gene: TRBV6-5; d_gene: NA; j_gene: TRBJ2-5; CDR3aa: CASSYSWLDPDGAQYF; CDR3nt: TGTGCCAGCAGTTATTCCTGGCTAGACCCCGACGGGGCCCAGTACTTC
abundance: NA; v_gene: TRBV2; d_gene: TRBD1; j_gene: TRBJ2-2; CDR3aa: CASSGPGGTGELFF; CDR3nt: TGTGCCAGCAGTGGGCCAGGGGGCACCGGGGAGCTGTTTTTT
abundance: NA; v_gene: TRBV5-1; d_gene: NA; j_gene: TRBJ1-1; CDR3aa: CASSMDRPNTEAFF; CDR3nt: TGCGCCAGCAGCATGGACAGACCGAACACTGAAGCTTTCTTT
abundance: NA; v_gene: TRBV7-2; d_gene: NA; j_gene: TRBJ1-2; CDR3aa: CASSLLRGPRRYTF; CDR3nt: TGTGCCAGCAGCTTACTGCGGGGGCCAAGGCGCTACACCTTC
abundance: once; v_gene: TRBV5-1; d_gene: NA; j_gene: TRBJ2-5; CDR3aa: CASSSMGGPQETQYF; CDR3nt: TGCGCCAGCAGCTCTATGGGGGGACCTCAAGAGACCCAGTACTTC
abundance: few; v_gene: TRBV9; d_gene: TRBD1; j_gene: TRBJ2-1; CDR3aa: CASSVWGQGDNEQFF; CDR3nt: TGTGCCAGCAGCGTATGGGGACAGGGGGACAATGAGCAGTTCTTC
abundance: NA; v_gene: TRBV18; d_gene: NA; j_gene: TRBJ1-1; CDR3aa: CASSPPSLNTEAFF; CDR3nt: TGTGCCAGCTCACCACCGTCTTTGAACACTGAAGCTTTCTTT
abundance: few; v_gene: TRBV2; d_gene: TRBD2; j_gene: TRBJ2-1; CDR3aa: CASSGTSGGAREQFF; CDR3nt: TGTGCCAGCAGCGGGACTAGCGGGGGGGCCCGTGAGCAGTTCTTC
abundance: NA; v_gene: TRBV7-3; d_gene: NA; j_gene: TRBJ2-7; CDR3aa: CASSLGGADYEQYF; CDR3nt: TGTGCCAGCAGCTTAGGGGGCGCCGACTACGAGCAGTACTTC
abundance: NA; v_gene: TRBV28; d_gene: NA; j_gene: TRBJ1-2; CDR3aa: CASQKGYGYTF; CDR3nt: TGTGCCAGCCAGAAGGGGTACGGCTACACCTTC
abundance: once; v_gene: TRBV7-2; d_gene: TRBD1; j_gene: TRBJ1-6; CDR3aa: CASSRPGGGTGDSPLHF; CDR3nt: TGTGCCAGCAGCCGACCTGGGGGGGGGACAGGGGATTCACCCCTCCACTTT
abundance: few; v_gene: TRBV15; d_gene: NA; j_gene: TRBJ1-1; CDR3aa: CATSRAKTLTANTEAFF; CDR3nt: TGTGCCACCAGCAGAGCAAAAACCCTGACAGCTAACACTGAAGCTTTCTTT
abundance: NA; v_gene: TRBV4-2; d_gene: NA; j_gene: TRBJ2-2; CDR3aa: CASSPSDSNTGELFF; CDR3nt: TGTGCCAGCAGCCCTTCGGACAGCAACACCGGGGAGCTGTTTTTT
abundance: NA; v_gene: TRBV2; d_gene: NA; j_gene: TRBJ1-4; CDR3aa: CASFNLRGNEKLFF; CDR3nt: TGTGCCAGCTTCAACTTAAGGGGAAACGAAAAACTGTTTTTT
abundance: once; v_gene: TRBV23-1; d_gene: NA; j_gene: TRBJ1-5; CDR3aa: CASSHPPGGLQPQHF; CDR3nt: TGCGCCAGCAGTCACCCACCGGGGGGGCTTCAGCCCCAGCATTTT
abundance: NA; v_gene: TRBV11-2; d_gene: TRBD1; j_gene: TRBJ2-5; CDR3aa: CASSKDRWDQETQYF; CDR3nt: TGTGCCAGCAGCAAGGACAGGTGGGACCAAGAGACCCAGTACTTC
abundance: few; v_gene: TRBV19; d_gene: NA; j_gene: TRBJ2-7; CDR3aa: CASRDRTYEQYF; CDR3nt: TGTGCCAGTAGGGACAGAACCTACGAGCAGTACTTC
abundance: few; v_gene: TRBV7-2; d_gene: NA; j_gene: TRBJ1-2; CDR3aa: CASSHSREDGYTF; CDR3nt: TGTGCCAGCAGCCATTCCCGGGAGGATGGCTACACCTTC
abundance: once; v_gene: TRBV10-3; d_gene: TRBD1; j_gene: TRBJ2-2; CDR3aa: CAISGTGVNTGELFF; CDR3nt: TGTGCCATCAGCGGGACAGGAGTGAACACCGGGGAGCTGTTTTTT
abundance: few; v_gene: TRBV7-2; d_gene: TRBD1; j_gene: TRBJ1-1; CDR3aa: CASSPGQGHTEAFF; CDR3nt: TGTGCCAGCAGCCCCGGACAGGGTCACACTGAAGCTTTCTTT
abundance: NA; v_gene: TRBV6-5; d_gene: NA; j_gene: TRBJ1-4; CDR3aa: CASGGTFGGGEKLFF; CDR3nt: TGTGCCAGCGGGGGGACCTTTGGCGGTGGTGAAAAACTGTTTTTT
abundance: NA; v_gene: TRBV7-8; d_gene: TRBD1; j_gene: TRBJ2-7; CDR3aa: CASSPDRGYEQYF; CDR3nt: TGTGCCAGCAGCCCCGACAGGGGCTACGAGCAGTACTTC
abundance: NA; v_gene: TRBV21-1; d_gene: NA; j_gene: TRBJ2-3; CDR3aa: CASSKDSSTDTQYF; CDR3nt: TGTGCCAGCAGCAAAGATAGCTCAACAGATACGCAGTATTTT